This entry lists 19 T cell receptor beta chains sequenced from one sample in a study of control samples from healthy donors and cancer patients. The protocol was immunoSEQ multiplex PCR, while the TCRdb copy is restricted to in-frame clones and leaves out a portion. The sample includes about 130,000 clones, approximately 90% of them seen just once. The sequenced sample consisted of blood. The receptors derive from a man in his fifties in good health.

This chain joins TRBV19 and TRBJ2-5, with 9 bases fitting TRBD1. Germline trimming cut 3 bases from V and 3 bases from J; bases unmatched to any gene: 8. There are 16 residues in the CDR3. Germline loops: CDR1 LNHDA, CDR2 SQIVND (reference sequence). The CDR3, as DNA: TGTGCCAGTAGTATCCGGGGGACAGGGTACGAAGAGACCCAGTACTTC. Translating gives CASSIRGTGYEETQYF.

The chain couples TRBV11-1 to TRBJ2-1, with 9 bases lining up with TRBD2. The CDR3 spans 14 residues. The V gene's germline CDR1 is SGHAT and CDR2 FQDESV (reference sequence). Trimming cost V 4 bases and J 5 bases; bases outside gene matches: 3. CDR3 region: CASSWAGGDNEQFF. Here the CDR3 DNA reads TGTGCCAGCAGCTGGGCGGGGGGGGACAATGAGCAGTTCTTC. The variable domain in full, completed from reference TRBV11-1 and TRBJ2-1, reads EAEVAQSPRYKITEKSQAVAFWCDPISGHATLYWYRQILGQGPELLVQFQDESVVDDSQLPKDRFSAERLKGVDSTLKIQPAELGDSAMYLCASSWAGGDNEQFFGPGTRLTVL.

The chain couples TRBV15 to TRBJ2-7; tentatively, D is TRBD2 (6 bases). The CDR3 runs 14 residues. V was pared by 6 bases and J by 0 bases, with 12 bases between. Per the germline V gene, CDR1 is LNHNV and CDR2 is YYDKDF (reference sequence). In nucleotides, the CDR3 is TGTGCCACCAGATTAGCGGAGAACTCCTACGAGCAGTACTTC. This gives the protein CATRLAENSYEQYF.

This clone was detected only once. The chain uses TRBV5-6 and TRBJ2-1; D remains ambiguous. In germline, CDR1 is SGHDT, CDR2 YYEEEE. The CDR3 consists of 14 residues. V was trimmed by 2 bases and J by 3 bases, leaving 9 bases between them. CDR3 sequence: CASSLIGLYNEQFF. The CDR3 DNA reads TGTGCCAGCAGCTTAATCGGGCTCTACAATGAGCAGTTCTTC.

This rearrangement joins TRBV11-3 to TRBJ2-3; 9 nucleotides align to TRBD2. Losses at the gene ends were 2 bases for V and 7 bases for J; bases not matched to a gene: 7. The length of the CDR3 is 15 residues. The germline V gene encodes CDR1 SGHNT and CDR2 YENEEA. This chain's CDR3 is CASSLTAGGRNTQYF. The CDR3 nucleotides are TGTGCCAGCAGCTTAACAGCGGGGGGTCGTAATACGCAGTATTTT. Combining the CDR3 with reference TRBV11-3 and TRBJ2-3 gives the whole variable domain EAGVVQSPRYKIIEKKQPVAFWCNPISGHNTLYWYLQNLGQGPELLIRYENEEAVDDSQLPKDRFSAERLKGVDSTLKIQPAELGDSAVYLCASSLTAGGRNTQYFGPGTRLTVL.

This clone appeared a few times. The rearrangement joins TRBV9 to TRBJ1-2; 8 bases are a match to TRBD1. Germline V gene data show CDR1 as SGDLS and CDR2 as YYNGEE. This CDR3 region has 14 residues. With V trimmed by 4 bases and J by 5 bases, 7 bases remained unmatched. DNA of the CDR3: TGTGCCAGCAGCCCTTCGGACAGGGCGTATGGCTACACCTTC. It codes for CASSPSDRAYGYTF.

V gene TRBV6-5 combines with J gene TRBJ1-5; D gene uncertain. The germline CDR1 and CDR2 sequences are MNHEY and SVGAGI. Trimming cost V 5 bases and J 6 bases, with 17 bases left between them. The CDR3 sequence is 15 residues long. CDR3 loop: CASSHYWGSAQPQHF. CDR3 coding DNA: TGTGCCAGCAGTCACTATTGGGGATCGGCTCAGCCCCAGCATTTT.

This clone has just one count. J is TRBJ2-1 and V is TRBV5-1, with TRBD1 matching over 10 bases. Germline V CDR1 and CDR2: SGHRS, YFSETQ. There are 17 residues in the CDR3. Trimming at V came to 1 base and at J to 4 bases, leaving 8 bases not matched to a gene. CDR3 in DNA: TGCGCCAGCAGCTTGAATCCGGGACAGGGGACATACAATGAGCAGTTCTTC. Protein sequence: CASSLNPGQGTYNEQFF.

The gene calls are TRBV30 and TRBJ2-7, with TRBD1 identical over 10 bases. The CDR3 runs 12 residues. The V gene end was trimmed by 7 bases and the J gene end by 7 bases; junction bases not matched to a gene: 7. CDR1 GTSNPN and CDR2 SVGIG come from the germline V gene (reference sequence). In DNA form, the CDR3 reads TGTGCCTCTCGACAGGGGGCTAGGGAGCAGTACTTC. Amino acid sequence: CASRQGAREQYF.

This clone appeared a single time. The CDR3 DNA is TGTGCCAGTAGTCTCTACCTCTCGGGAGGGTTCTACACCTTC. Its protein is CASSLYLSGGFYTF. This chain links TRBV19 with TRBJ1-2; D remains unclear. The CDR3 length is 14 residues. Germline V gives CDR1 LNHDA, CDR2 SQIVND (reference sequence). With 5 bases removed from V and 10 bases from J, the gap between germline ends came to 20 bases.

The chain links TRBV2 to TRBJ2-3; 9 positions match TRBD2. The ends lost 4 bases at V and 4 bases at J; junction bases unmatched: 3. CDR1 SNHLY and CDR2 FYNNEI come from the germline V gene. The CDR3 spans 14 residues. This chain's CDR3 is CASSVSGGSDTQYF. The CDR3, as DNA: TGTGCCAGCAGTGTTAGCGGGGGCTCAGATACGCAGTATTTT.

V is TRBV6-5 and J is TRBJ1-1; D is perhaps TRBD1 (5 bases). V lost 2 bases to trimming and J lost 4 bases, with 14 bases between them. The length of the CDR3 is 15 residues. Germline assignment: CDR1 MNHEY and CDR2 SVGAGI. CDR3 sequence reads: CASSYGTGRSTEAFF. The CDR3 bases are TGTGCCAGCAGTTACGGGACGGGGAGGAGCACTGAAGCTTTCTTT.

This chain uses TRBV6-1 with TRBJ2-5, with D hard to call. This CDR3 comprises 15 residues. CDR1 and CDR2 (germline): MNHNS, SASEGT. Trimming cost V 2 bases and J 5 bases, with 15 bases left between them. The DNA of the CDR3 is TGTGCCAGCAGTGAAATGACGGACGGTGGGGAGACCCAGTACTTC. This gives the protein CASSEMTDGGETQYF.

In regard to this clone: Within the sample, other DNA sequences also encode this same CDR3. This rearrangement joins TRBV5-1 to TRBJ2-2; D gene unclear. Trimming cost V 4 bases and J 2 bases, with 3 bases left between them. The CDR3 sequence is 12 residues long. CDR1 is SGHRS and CDR2 is YFSETQ in the germline V gene. As DNA, the CDR3 is TGCGCCAGCAGCCTTAACACCGGGGAGCTGTTTTTT. Translating gives CASSLNTGELFF.

DNA for the CDR3: TGTGCCAGCAGCTTAGTCGGACAGGGGGTCCACGAGCAGTACTTC. Its translation is CASSLVGQGVHEQYF. The chain is built from TRBV7-6 and TRBJ2-7, with 10 bases fitting TRBD1. The CDR3 is 15 amino acids. Trimming cost V 1 base and J 5 bases; bases outside gene matches: 5. Germline V gene sequence: CDR1 SGHVS, CDR2 FNYEAQ.

The CDR3 DNA reads as TGTGCCAGCAGCCCGCGACAGGCTGACGAGCAGTACTTC. Its protein product is CASSPRQADEQYF. The chain joins TRBV7-8 to TRBJ2-7; TRBD1 might be the D (6 bases). The V gene lost 5 bases and the J gene lost 5 bases, with 13 bases spanning the gap. Germline assignment: CDR1 SGHVS and CDR2 FQNEAQ. The CDR3 runs to 13 residues. Full variable domain (missing parts from reference TRBV7-8 and TRBJ2-7): GAGVSQSPRYKVAKRGQDVALRCDPISGHVSLFWYQQALGQGPEFLTYFQNEAQLDKSGLPSDRFFAERPEGSVSTLKIQRTQQEDSAVYLCASSPRQADEQYFGPGTRLTVT.

The chain couples TRBV3-1 (or the pseudogene TRBV3-2) to TRBJ1-1; D ambiguous. The V gene lost 0 bases and the J gene lost 1 base, with 6 bases spanning the gap. There are 14 residues in the CDR3. Germline CDR1 and CDR2: LGHDT and YNNKEL (reference sequence). CDR3 region: CASSQDDWNTEAFF. CDR3 DNA: TGTGCCAGCAGCCAAGATGACTGGAACACTGAAGCTTTCTTT.

The DNA for the CDR3 is TGTGCCAGCAGCCAAGCTCTCTCCGGAGGAGAGACCCAGTACTTC. Protein sequence: CASSQALSGGETQYF. This chain joins TRBV14 and TRBJ2-5, with D perhaps matching TRBD2 (5 bases). The ends were cut back, 1 base at V and 4 bases at J, with 13 bases in the middle. Per germline, CDR1 SGHDN and CDR2 FVKESK. The CDR3 has 15 amino acids.

The chain combines TRBV18 with TRBJ2-1; possibly TRBD2 for D (6 bases). The CDR3 sequence is 18 residues long. In germline, CDR1 is KGHSH, CDR2 LQKENI. Between the trimmed V and J ends, which lost 3 bases and 4 bases, there was a span of 22 bases. The CDR3 sequence: CASSPNTLVGGGYNEQFF. In nucleotides, the CDR3 is TGTGCCAGCTCACCGAACACCTTGGTGGGAGGTGGTTACAATGAGCAGTTCTTC.